This is a list of T cell receptor beta chains from one sample in a study of Ad26.COV2.S vaccination and SARS-CoV-2 variants. Profiled with immunoSEQ multiplex PCR; TCRdb holds only in-frame clones, not every one. The sample has about 410,000 clones; approximately 90% are singletons. The input for sequencing was peripheral blood, taken in a trial of Ad26.COV2.S vaccine versus placebo. The origin of the receptors is a person between 18 and 60 years old who received the Ad26.COV2.S COVID-19 vaccine or a placebo. Each CDR3 is given with its conserved first and last residue. D genes are given only for firm matches. Not all rows give a size; the values are once, few, many and, for expanded clones, a class.

>TRBV29-1|.|TRBD1|TRBJ1-4
TGCAGCGTTTATACAGGGGGGACTAATGAAAAACTGTTTTTT
CSVYTGGTNEKLFF
>TRBV5-1|.|TRBD2|TRBJ2-3
TGCGCCAGCAGCGTGGGACTAGCGGATACGCAGTATTTT
CASSVGLADTQYF
>TRBV6-5|few|.|TRBJ1-6
TGTGCCAGCAGTTCTGGCAGGGAAGGATCACCCCTCCACTTT
CASSSGREGSPLHF
>TRBV2|once|TRBD1|TRBJ2-7
TGTGCCAGCAGTCCGACAGGGGTCTACGAGCAGTACTTC
CASSPTGVYEQYF
>TRBV6-5|.|.|TRBJ1-1
TGTGCCAGCAGTTACTCGAGCAGGGACACTGAAGCTTTCTTT
CASSYSSRDTEAFF
>TRBV6-5|.|TRBD1|TRBJ2-7
TGTGCCAGCACAGACTCCTACAGGGGAAGGGACGAGCAGTACTTC
CASTDSYRGRDEQYF
>TRBV5-8|.|.|TRBJ2-1
TGTGCCAGCAAAGGATGGCGGGTGGCCTACAATGAGCAGTTCTTC
CASKGWRVAYNEQFF
>TRBV30|few|.|TRBJ1-2
TGTGCCTGGAGTGTACGAGGGAATGGCTACACCTTC
CAWSVRGNGYTF
>TRBV3-1/TRBV3-2|.|.|TRBJ1-5
TGTGCCAGCAGCCAAGGAGGGACCGGCAATCAGCCCCAGCATTTT
CASSQGGTGNQPQHF
>TRBV27|.|.|TRBJ1-2
TGTGCCAGCAGTGCGACAGCTTTCAGTGGCTACACCTTC
CASSATAFSGYTF
>TRBV7-2|once|.|TRBJ2-3
TGTGCCAGCAGCCCCCCCATAGATACGCAGTATTTT
CASSPPIDTQYF
>TRBV19|.|.|TRBJ2-5
TGTGCCAGTGCAGGCCTCCAAGAGACCCAGTACTTC
CASAGLQETQYF
>TRBV30|.|.|TRBJ2-7
TGTGCCTGGAGTGTGAATGTCGAGCAGTACTTC
CAWSVNVEQYF
>TRBV6-6|.|.|TRBJ2-1
TGTGCCAGCAGTTTAGCGCTTCTCGCCTACAATGAGCAGTTCTTC
CASSLALLAYNEQFF